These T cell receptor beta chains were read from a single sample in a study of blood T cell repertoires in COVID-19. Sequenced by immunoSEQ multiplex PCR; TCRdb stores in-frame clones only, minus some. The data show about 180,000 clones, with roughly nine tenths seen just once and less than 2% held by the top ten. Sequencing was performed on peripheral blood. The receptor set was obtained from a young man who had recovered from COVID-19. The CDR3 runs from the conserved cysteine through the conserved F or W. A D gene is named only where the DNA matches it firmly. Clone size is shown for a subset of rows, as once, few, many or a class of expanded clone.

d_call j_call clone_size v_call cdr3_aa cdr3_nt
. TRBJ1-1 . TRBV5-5 CASSLVRRNLNTEAFF TGTGCCAGCAGCTTGGTGCGGAGAAACTTGAACACTGAAGCTTTCTTT
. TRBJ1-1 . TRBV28 CASSFWSGQNTEAFF TGTGCCAGCAGTTTTTGGAGTGGACAAAACACTGAAGCTTTCTTT
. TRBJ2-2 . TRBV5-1 CASSLAGNPGTGELFF TGCGCCAGCAGCTTGGCCGGGAACCCGGGAACCGGGGAGCTGTTTTTT
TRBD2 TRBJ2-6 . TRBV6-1 CASSAGLEPSGANVLTF TGTGCCAGCAGTGCGGGACTAGAACCCTCTGGGGCCAACGTCCTGACTTTC
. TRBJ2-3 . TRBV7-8 CASTVRGPDTQYF TGTGCCAGCACCGTAAGGGGTCCAGATACGCAGTATTTT
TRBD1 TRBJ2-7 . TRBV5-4 CASSPGQGAYEQYF TGTGCCAGCAGCCCGGGACAGGGGGCGTACGAGCAGTACTTC
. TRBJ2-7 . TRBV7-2 CASSLYPREAEQYF TGTGCCAGCAGCCTCTACCCCAGGGAGGCCGAGCAGTACTTC
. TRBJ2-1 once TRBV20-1 CSASPTSGQFF TGCAGTGCTAGTCCGACAAGTGGGCAGTTCTTC
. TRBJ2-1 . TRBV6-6 CASRRSQRDEQFF TGTGCCAGCAGAAGGTCCCAGCGGGATGAGCAGTTCTTC
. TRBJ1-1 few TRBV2 CASSDSGLRHTEAFF TGTGCCAGCAGTGACTCAGGCCTTCGCCACACTGAAGCTTTCTTT
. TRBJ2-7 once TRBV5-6 CASSRGTPRPYEQYF TGTGCCAGCAGCCGGGGGACTCCGAGACCCTACGAGCAGTACTTC
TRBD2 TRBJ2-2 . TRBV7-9 CASSQGLAIGELFF TGTGCCAGCAGCCAGGGACTAGCGATCGGGGAGCTGTTTTTT
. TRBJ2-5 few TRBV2 CASQTGVYTQYF TGTGCCAGCCAGACAGGAGTGTACACCCAGTACTTC
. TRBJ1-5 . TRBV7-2 CASSLNSGQPQHF TGTGCCAGCAGCTTAAATAGTGGTCAGCCCCAGCATTTT
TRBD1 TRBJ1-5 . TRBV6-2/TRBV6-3 CASRPTDRDNQPQHF TGTGCCAGCAGACCTACGGACAGGGACAATCAGCCCCAGCATTTT
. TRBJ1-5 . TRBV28 CATRTTGGLGPPQHF TGTGCCACCCGTACAACCGGGGGGCTAGGTCCGCCCCAGCATTTT
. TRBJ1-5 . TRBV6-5 CASSYARAGATQHF TGTGCCAGCAGTTATGCCAGGGCAGGAGCGACCCAGCATTTT
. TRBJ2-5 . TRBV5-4 CASSFLGGPSQETQYF TGTGCCAGCAGCTTCCTTGGGGGCCCCTCCCAAGAGACCCAGTACTTC
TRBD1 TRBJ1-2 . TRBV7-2 CASSLDRSYGYTF TGTGCCAGCAGCTTGGACAGGTCCTATGGCTACACCTTC
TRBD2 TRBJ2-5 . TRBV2 CASSGSGLAGGKETQYF TGTGCCAGCAGTGGGTCGGGACTAGCGGGAGGGAAAGAGACCCAGTACTTC
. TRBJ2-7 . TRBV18 CASSPVDPRDSGSKEYF TGTGCCAGCTCACCGGTGGACCCCCGGGACAGCGGGTCGAAGGAGTACTTC
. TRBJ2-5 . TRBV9 CASSFTANGETQYF TGTGCCAGCAGCTTTACTGCGAACGGAGAGACCCAGTACTTC
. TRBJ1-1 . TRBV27 CASSFAPNTEAFF TGTGCCAGCAGTTTTGCGCCGAACACTGAAGCTTTCTTT
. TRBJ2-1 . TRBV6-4 CASSLQGKLINEQFF TGTGCCAGCAGCCTACAGGGTAAATTAATCAATGAGCAGTTCTTC
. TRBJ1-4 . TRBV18 CASSPGQTATNEKLFF TGTGCCAGCTCACCAGGGCAGACAGCAACTAATGAAAAACTGTTTTTT
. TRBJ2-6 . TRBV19 CASSISGIVSGANVLTF TGTGCCAGTAGTATATCAGGAATAGTCTCTGGGGCCAACGTCCTGACTTTC
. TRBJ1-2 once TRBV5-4 CASSRRIPENYGYTF TGTGCCAGCAGCCGTAGAATCCCGGAGAACTATGGCTACACCTTC
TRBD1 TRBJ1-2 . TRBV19 CASSFRDRVTKGYTF TGTGCCAGTAGTTTCCGGGACAGGGTGACAAAGGGCTACACCTTC
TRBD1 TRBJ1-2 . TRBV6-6 CASSRTGEGGYTF TGTGCCAGCAGCCGGACAGGGGAGGGAGGCTACACCTTC
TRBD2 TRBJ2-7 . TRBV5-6 CASSFKGLATYEQYF TGTGCCAGCAGCTTTAAGGGACTAGCAACCTACGAGCAGTACTTC
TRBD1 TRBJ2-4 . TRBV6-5 CASRRTGEDIQYF TGTGCCAGCAGACGGACAGGGGAGGACATTCAGTACTTC
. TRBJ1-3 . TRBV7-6 CASSSNDRPSSGNTIYF TGTGCCAGCAGCAGTAACGACAGGCCCTCCTCTGGAAACACCATATATTTT
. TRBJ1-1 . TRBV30 CALAGAGLTEAFF TGTGCCCTCGCGGGGGCAGGGCTCACTGAAGCTTTCTTT
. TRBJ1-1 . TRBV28 CASSLQGAGFKRRGTEAFF TGTGCCAGCAGTTTGCAGGGCGCAGGGTTCAAAAGGCGAGGCACTGAAGCTTTCTTT